This TCR beta chain originates from a study of persistence of HIV-infected CD4 T cells (dated by TCRdb to between 2020 and 2021). Study-wide context: The study isolated CMV- and HIV-1 Gag-responding CD4+ T cells from ART-treated individuals to examine antigen-driven clonal expansion of HIV-1-infected cells. The median time the participants had spent on suppressive ART was over 7 years. Peripheral blood samples of up to about 200 mL were obtained at multiple time points, with the exception of two participants, for whom leukapheresis was performed at a single time point. The clonality of all cells in each sorted population was assessed by TCRbeta sequencing, whereas the clonality of infected cells was assessed by proviral sequencing. For the TCR cluster analysis across participants, fewer than 10 participants were included for CMV and more than 5 participants for Gag.

The immunoSEQ hsTCRB assay version 4 in survey mode was used to sequence TCRbeta repertoires from genomic DNA. Genomic DNA was diluted to about 9.9 ng/uL, using up to roughly 1 ug per sample for TCRbeta sequencing. From the authors' description of their analysis: ImmunoSeq Analyzer 3.0 was used for analysis of TCRbeta data, and diversity was computed on productive nucleotide rearrangements. Using the Immunarch R package, the improved Chao index served to estimate lower-bound TCR diversity and the Gini coefficient served to estimate clonality. Different nucleotide rearrangements encoding the same CDR3beta amino acid sequence were treated as distinct clonotypes. TCRbeta sequences significantly enriched in antigen-responding cells relative to anti-CD3/anti-CD28-activated cells were identified by differential abundance analysis. Using predicted peptide-MHC specificity as the basis, GLIPH2 grouped TCRs into clusters, both for each participant individually and for the merged data sets that combined participants. TCRdb took over this immuneACCESS table, retaining in-frame rearrangements with V and J assigned. Such tables are incomplete; in checked studies, under half of the missing clones stem from an unresolved V gene, and the remainder is unexplained. That table furnishes V, J and clone size, whereas the DNA furnished D and trimming. A total of about 40,000 clones appear in this sample, around 78% of them only once. The ten largest clones add up to over 12% of the sample.

A word on this clone: The antigen it recognizes is unknown. The sample holds no much larger clone one base away, and base qualities are not on file.

Findings and caveats that apply to the study as a whole: TCRbeta richness in CMV- and Gag-responding cells was significantly lower than in anti-CD3/anti-CD28-responding cells; CMV-responding cells had higher oligoclonality than CD3/CD28-stimulated and Gag-responding cells. Only a small number of individuals took part in the study, and the range of antigens tested was limited. A correlation was observed between TCR oligoclonality and proviral oligoclonality within the same sorted populations. Because the TCR analyses were done in bulk, restricting them to just the rare CMV-responding cells that actually carried HIV-1 proviruses was not possible. Degenerate expanded CDR3beta sequences were enriched in antigen-responding cells, suggesting convergent selection of CD4+ responses to CMV and Gag.

The treatment or condition label corresponds to: suppressive antiretroviral therapy. A pool of overlapping HIV-1 Gag 15-mer peptides, at around 0.99 ug per peptide per mL, was used to stimulate the cells. Memory populations depleted of antigen-responding cells were obtained by sorting nonresponding CD40L-negative CD69-negative CD45RO-high memory CD4+ T cells. Participants were HIV-1-infected adults who started suppressive ART during chronic infection. Participants had undetectable plasma HIV-1 RNA below 50 copies/mL for at least 4 years. To be included, a participant needed positive CMV serology and a CD4+ T cell count above 400 cells/uL. Before stimulation, PBMCs were isolated using density centrifugation and then depleted of CD8+ T cells. Stimulation of CD8-depleted PBMCs was carried out for approximately 17 hours with anti-CD28/CD49d costimulation, CD40-blocking antibody and enfuvirtide, to prevent new infections. Cell sorting was performed on a Beckman Coulter MoFlo Legacy or XDP sorter, and dead cells were excluded with propidium iodide. For samples with more than one million cells, genomic DNA was extracted with the QIAamp DNA Mini Kit, and for all other samples the Quick-DNA Microprep Kit was used.

This specimen consisted of CD4+ T cells sorted from PBMCs after roughly 19-hour stimulation, obtained from a patient who received antiretroviral therapy. The cell subset or site label, as the study defines it: CD40L-CD69- CD45RO-high memory CD4 T cells not responding to Gag peptides. This sequence originates from an adult man with HIV who was CMV-seropositive.

CDR3 reads: CASSRSSYGYTF. In nucleotides, the sequence is TGTGCCAGCAGTAGGTCCAGCTATGGCTACACCTTC. Recombination joined TRBV12-3 or TRBV12-4 with TRBJ1-2, with the identity of the D gene unclear. The CDR3 runs 12 amino acids, cysteine and phenylalanine included. Just the 36-base CDR3 DNA is kept, in frame starting at base 1. A distance of 8 bases separates the germline ends of V and J, which lose 5 bases and 4 bases respectively.